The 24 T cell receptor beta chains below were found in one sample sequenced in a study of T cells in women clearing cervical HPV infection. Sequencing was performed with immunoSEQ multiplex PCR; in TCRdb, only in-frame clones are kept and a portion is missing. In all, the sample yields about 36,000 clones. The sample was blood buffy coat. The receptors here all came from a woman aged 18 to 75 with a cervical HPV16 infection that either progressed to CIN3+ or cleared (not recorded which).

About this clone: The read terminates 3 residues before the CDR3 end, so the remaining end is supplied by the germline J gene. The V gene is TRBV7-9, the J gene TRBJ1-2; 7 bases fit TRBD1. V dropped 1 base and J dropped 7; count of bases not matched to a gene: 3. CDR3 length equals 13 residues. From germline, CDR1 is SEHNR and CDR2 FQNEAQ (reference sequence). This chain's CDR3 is CASSLETGIGYTF. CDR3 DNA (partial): TGTGCCAGCAGCTTAGAGACAGGGATTGGC.

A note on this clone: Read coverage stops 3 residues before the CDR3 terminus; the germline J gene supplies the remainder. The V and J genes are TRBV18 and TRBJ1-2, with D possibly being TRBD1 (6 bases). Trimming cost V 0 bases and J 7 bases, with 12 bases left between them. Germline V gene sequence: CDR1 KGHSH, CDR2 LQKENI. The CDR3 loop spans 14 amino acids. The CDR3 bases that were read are TGTGCCAGCTCACCACCTTTCGCAGGGGCTGGC. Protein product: CASSPPFAGAG. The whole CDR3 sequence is CASSPPFAGAGYTF.

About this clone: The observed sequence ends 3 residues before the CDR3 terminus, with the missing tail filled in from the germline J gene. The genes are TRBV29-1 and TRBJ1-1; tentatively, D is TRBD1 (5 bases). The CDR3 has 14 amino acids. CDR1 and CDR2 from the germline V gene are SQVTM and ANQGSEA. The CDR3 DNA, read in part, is TGCAGCGTCGAGAAGGGGAGAGGAGTTGGGCGA. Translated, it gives CSVEKGRGVGR. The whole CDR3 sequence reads CSVEKGRGVGRAFF.

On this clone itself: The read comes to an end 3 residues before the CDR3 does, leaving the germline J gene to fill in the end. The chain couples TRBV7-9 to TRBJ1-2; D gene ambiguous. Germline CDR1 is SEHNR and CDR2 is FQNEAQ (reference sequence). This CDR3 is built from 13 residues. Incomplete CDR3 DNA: TGTGCCAGCAGCTATTTAAACAGTTACGAC. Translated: CASSYLNSYD. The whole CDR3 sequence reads CASSYLNSYDYTF.

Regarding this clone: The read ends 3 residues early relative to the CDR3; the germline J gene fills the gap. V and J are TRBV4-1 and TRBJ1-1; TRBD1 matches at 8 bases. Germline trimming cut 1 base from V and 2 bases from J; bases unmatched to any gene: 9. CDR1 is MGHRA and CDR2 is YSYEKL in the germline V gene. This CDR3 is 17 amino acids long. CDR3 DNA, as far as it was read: TGCGCCAGCAGCCAAGGAGAGAGGACAGGGCTAAACACTGAA. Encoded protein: CASSQGERTGLNTE. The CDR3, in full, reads CASSQGERTGLNTEAFF.

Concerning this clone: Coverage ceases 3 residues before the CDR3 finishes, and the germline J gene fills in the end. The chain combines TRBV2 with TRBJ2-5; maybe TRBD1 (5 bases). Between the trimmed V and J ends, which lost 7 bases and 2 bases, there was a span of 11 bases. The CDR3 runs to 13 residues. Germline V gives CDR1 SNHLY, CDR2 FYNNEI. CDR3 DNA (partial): TGTGCCAGCAAGTCGACAGCACAAGAGACC. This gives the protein CASKSTAQET. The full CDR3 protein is CASKSTAQETQYF.

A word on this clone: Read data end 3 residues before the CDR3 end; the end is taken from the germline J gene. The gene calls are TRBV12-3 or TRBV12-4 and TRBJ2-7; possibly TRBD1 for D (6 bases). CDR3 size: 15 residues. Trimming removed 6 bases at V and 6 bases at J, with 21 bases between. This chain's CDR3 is CASSPSGQGKSEQYF. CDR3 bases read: TGTGCCAGCAGCCCCTCTGGGCAGGGGAAGAGCGAG.

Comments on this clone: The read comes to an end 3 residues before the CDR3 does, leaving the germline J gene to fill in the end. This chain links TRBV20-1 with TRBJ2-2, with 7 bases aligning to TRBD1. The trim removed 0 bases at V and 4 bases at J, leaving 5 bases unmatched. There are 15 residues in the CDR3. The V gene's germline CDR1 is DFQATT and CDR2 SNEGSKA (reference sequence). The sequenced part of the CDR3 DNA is TGCAGTGCTAGAGATCCCCAGGGGGTCACCGGGGAG. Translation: CSARDPQGVTGE. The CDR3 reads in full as CSARDPQGVTGELFF.

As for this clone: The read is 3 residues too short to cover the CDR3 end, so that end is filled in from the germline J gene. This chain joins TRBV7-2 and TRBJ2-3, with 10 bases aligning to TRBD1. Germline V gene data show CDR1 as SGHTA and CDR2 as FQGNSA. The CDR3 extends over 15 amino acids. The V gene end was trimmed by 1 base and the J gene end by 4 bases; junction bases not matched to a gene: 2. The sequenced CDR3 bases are TGTGCCAGCAGCTTAGTGGGACAGGGGCCAGATACG. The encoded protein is CASSLVGQGPDT. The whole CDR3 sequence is CASSLVGQGPDTQYF.

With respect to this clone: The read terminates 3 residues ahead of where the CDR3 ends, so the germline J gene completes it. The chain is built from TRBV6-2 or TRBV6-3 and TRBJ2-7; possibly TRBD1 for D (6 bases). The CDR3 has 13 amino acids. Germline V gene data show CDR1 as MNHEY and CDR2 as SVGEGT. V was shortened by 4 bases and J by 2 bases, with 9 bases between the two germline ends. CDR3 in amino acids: CASSSWTAYEQYF. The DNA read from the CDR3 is TGTGCCAGCAGTTCCTGGACAGCCTACGAG.

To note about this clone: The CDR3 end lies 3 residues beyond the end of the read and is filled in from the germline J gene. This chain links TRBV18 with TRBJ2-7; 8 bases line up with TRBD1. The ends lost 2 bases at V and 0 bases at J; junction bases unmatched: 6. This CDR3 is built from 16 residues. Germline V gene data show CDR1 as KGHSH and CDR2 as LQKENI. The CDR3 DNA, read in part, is TGTGCCAGCTCACCAACGGGACAGGCGAGCTCCTACGAG. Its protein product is CASSPTGQASSYE. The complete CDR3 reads CASSPTGQASSYEQYF.

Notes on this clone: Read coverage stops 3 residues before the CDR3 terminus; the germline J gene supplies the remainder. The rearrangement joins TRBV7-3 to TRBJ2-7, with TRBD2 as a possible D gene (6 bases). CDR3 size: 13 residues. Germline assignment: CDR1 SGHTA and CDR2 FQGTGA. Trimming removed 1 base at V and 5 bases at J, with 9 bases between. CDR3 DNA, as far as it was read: TGTGCCAGCAGCTTAAGGGCGGGGAACGAG. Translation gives CASSLRAGNE. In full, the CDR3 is CASSLRAGNEQYF. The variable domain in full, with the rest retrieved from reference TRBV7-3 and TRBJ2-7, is GAGVSQTPSNKVTEKGKYVELRCDPISGHTALYWYRQSLGQGPEFLIYFQGTGAADDSGLPNDRFFAVRPEGSVSTLKIQRTERGDSAVYLCASSLRAGNEQYFGPGTRLTVT.

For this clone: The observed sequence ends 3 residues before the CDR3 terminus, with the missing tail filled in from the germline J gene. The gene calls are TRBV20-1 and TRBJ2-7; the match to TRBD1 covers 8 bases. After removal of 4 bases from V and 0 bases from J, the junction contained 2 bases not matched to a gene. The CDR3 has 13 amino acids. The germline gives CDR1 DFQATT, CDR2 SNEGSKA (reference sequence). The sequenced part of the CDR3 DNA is TGCAGTGCTACCGGGACAGGCTCCTACGAG. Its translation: CSATGTGSYE. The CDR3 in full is CSATGTGSYEQYF.

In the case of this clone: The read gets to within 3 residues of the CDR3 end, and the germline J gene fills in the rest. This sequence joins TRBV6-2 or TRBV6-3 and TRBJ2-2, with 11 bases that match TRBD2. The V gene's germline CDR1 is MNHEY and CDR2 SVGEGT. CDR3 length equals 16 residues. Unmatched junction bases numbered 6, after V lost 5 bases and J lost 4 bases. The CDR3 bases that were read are TGTGCCAGCAGTGATAGACTAGCGGGGCGCACCGGGGAG. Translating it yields CASSDRLAGRTGE. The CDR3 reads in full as CASSDRLAGRTGELFF.

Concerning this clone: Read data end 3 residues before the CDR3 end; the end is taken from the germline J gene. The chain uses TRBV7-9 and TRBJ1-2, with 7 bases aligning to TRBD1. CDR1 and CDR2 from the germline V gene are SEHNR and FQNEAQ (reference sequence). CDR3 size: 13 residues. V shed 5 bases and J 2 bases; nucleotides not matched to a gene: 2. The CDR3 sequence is CASSPDRNYGYTF. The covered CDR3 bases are TGTGCCAGCAGCCCGGACAGGAACTATGGC. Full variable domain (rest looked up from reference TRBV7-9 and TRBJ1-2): DTGVSQNPRHKITKRGQNVTFRCDPISEHNRLYWYRQTLGQGPEFLTYFQNEAQLEKSRLLSDRFSAERPKGSFSTLEIQRTEQGDSAMYLCASSPDRNYGYTFGSGTRLTVV.

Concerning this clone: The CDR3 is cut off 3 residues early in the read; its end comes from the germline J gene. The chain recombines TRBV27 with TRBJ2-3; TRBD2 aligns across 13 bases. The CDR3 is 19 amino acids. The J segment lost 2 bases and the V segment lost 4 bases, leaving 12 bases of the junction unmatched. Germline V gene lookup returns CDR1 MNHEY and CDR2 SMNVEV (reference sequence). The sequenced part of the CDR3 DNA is TGTGCCAGCAGTTCAATTCCGGGACTAGCGGGATTCGACACAGATACG. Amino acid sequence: CASSSIPGLAGFDTDT. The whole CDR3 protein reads CASSSIPGLAGFDTDTQYF.

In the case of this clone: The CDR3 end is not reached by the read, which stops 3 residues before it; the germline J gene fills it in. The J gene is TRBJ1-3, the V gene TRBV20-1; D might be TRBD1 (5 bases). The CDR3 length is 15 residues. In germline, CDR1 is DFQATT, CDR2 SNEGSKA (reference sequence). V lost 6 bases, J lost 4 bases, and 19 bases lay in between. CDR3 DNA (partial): TGCAGTGCCCAGCGGGGGGATCTATGGGGAAACACC. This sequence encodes CSAQRGDLWGNT. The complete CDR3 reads CSAQRGDLWGNTIYF.

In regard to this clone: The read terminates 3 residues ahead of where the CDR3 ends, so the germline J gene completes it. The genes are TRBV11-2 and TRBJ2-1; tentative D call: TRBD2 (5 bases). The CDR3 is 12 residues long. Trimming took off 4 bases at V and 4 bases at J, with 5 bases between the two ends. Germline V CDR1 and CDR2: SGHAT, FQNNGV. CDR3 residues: CASSSGYNEQFF. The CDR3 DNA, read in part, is TGTGCCAGCAGCTCGGGGTACAATGAG.

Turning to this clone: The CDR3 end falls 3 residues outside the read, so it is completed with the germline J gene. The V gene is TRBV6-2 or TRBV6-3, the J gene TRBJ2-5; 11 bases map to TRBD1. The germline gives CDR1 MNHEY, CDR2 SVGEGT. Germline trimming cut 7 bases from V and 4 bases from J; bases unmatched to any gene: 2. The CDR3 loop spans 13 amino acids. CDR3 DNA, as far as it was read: TGTGCCAGCAAGGACAGGGGGCGAGAGACC. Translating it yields CASKDRGRET. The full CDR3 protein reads CASKDRGRETQYF.

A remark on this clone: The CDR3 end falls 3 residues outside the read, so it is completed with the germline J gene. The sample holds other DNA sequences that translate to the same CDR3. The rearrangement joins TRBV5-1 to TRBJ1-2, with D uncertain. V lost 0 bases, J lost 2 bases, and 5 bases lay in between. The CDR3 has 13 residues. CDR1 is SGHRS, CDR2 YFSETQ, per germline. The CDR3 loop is CASSLDSNYGYTF. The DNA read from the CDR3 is TGCGCCAGCAGCTTGGACAGCAACTATGGC.

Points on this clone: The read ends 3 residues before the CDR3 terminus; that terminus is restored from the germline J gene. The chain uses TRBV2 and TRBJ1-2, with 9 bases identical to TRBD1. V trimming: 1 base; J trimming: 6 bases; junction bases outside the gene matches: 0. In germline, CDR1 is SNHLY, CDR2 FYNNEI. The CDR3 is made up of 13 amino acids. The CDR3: CASSEGDRDGYTF. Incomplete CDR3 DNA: TGTGCCAGCAGTGAAGGGGACAGGGATGGC.

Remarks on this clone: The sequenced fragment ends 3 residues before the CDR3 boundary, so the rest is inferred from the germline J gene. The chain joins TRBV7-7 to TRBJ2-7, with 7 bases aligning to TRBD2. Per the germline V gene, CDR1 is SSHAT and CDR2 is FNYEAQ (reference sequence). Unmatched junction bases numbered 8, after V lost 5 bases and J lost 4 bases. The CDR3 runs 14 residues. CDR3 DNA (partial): TGTGCCAGCAGCACCCCGGGACTAAATTACGAG. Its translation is CASSTPGLNYE. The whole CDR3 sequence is CASSTPGLNYEQYF. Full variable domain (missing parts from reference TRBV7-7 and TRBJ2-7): GAGVSQSPRYKVTKRGQDVTLRCDPISSHATLYWYQQALGQGPEFLTYFNYEAQPDKSGLPSDRFSAERPEGSISTLTIQRTEQRDSAMYRCASSTPGLNYEQYFGPGTRLTVT.

CDR3 in amino acids: CATGLAGGYEQYF. CDR3 bases read: TGTGCCACCGGACTAGCGGGAGGATACGAG. This chain uses TRBV10-3 with TRBJ2-7, with 14 bases lining up with TRBD2. The read terminates 3 residues ahead of where the CDR3 ends, so the germline J gene completes it. V gave up 10 bases and J gave up 4 bases; unmatched junction bases: 3. Germline CDR1 is ENHRY and CDR2 is SYGVKD. The CDR3 consists of 13 residues.

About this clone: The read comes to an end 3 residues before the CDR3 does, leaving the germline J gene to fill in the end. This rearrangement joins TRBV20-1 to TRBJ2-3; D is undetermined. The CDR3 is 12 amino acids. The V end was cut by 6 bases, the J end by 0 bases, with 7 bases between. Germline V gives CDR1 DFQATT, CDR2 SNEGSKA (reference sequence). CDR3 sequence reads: CSAKTSTDTQYF. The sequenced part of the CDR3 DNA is TGCAGTGCCAAGACTAGCACAGATACG.